These T cell receptor beta chains were read from a single sample in a study of blood T cell repertoires in COVID-19. Data came from immunoSEQ multiplex PCR; TCRdb stores just in-frame clones and leaves some out. The sample holds about 92,000 clones, about 70% seen once. The sequencing input was peripheral blood. These receptor sequences come from a woman in her sixties in a cohort sampled during active or convalescent COVID-19. Both conserved end residues are part of each CDR3. The D gene is left open where the match is weak. Expanded clones get a size class; other rows say once, few or many, or leave the size out.

J gene,D gene,V gene,clone size,CDR3 length,CDR3 protein,CDR3 DNA
TRBJ2-2,TRBD1,TRBV18,-,15,CASSLGTGRTGELFF,TGTGCCAGCTCACTCGGGACAGGGAGGACCGGGGAGCTGTTTTTT
TRBJ1-1,-,TRBV15,-,14,CATSRSGARAEAFF,TGTGCCACCAGCAGATCAGGGGCTCGGGCTGAAGCTTTCTTT
TRBJ2-7,TRBD2,TRBV6-2/TRBV6-3,-,17,CASSYPNSGGPTYEQYF,TGTGCCAGCAGTTACCCAAATAGCGGGGGGCCTACTTACGAGCAGTACTTC
TRBJ2-7,-,TRBV27,-,13,CASSFRQNYEQYF,TGTGCCAGCAGTTTTCGACAGAACTACGAGCAGTACTTC
TRBJ2-3,-,TRBV7-3,-,15,CASSLDGGETDTQYF,TGTGCCAGCAGCTTAGACGGCGGGGAGACAGATACGCAGTATTTT
TRBJ2-3,TRBD2,TRBV5-1,-,16,CASSAAPSGGSDTQYF,TGCGCCAGCAGCGCCGCCCCTAGCGGGGGGTCAGATACGCAGTATTTT
TRBJ2-1,TRBD2,TRBV15,once,22,CATSRRTGPLPGGEDPYNEQFF,TGTGCCACCAGCAGACGGACTGGGCCGCTTCCGGGGGGGGAGGATCCCTACAATGAGCAGTTCTTC
TRBJ1-2,TRBD1,TRBV19,-,13,CASRATGNDGYTF,TGTGCCAGTAGAGCGACAGGGAACGATGGCTACACCTTC
TRBJ2-3,TRBD2,TRBV2,-,18,CASSEPLAGGTSTDTQYF,TGTGCCAGCAGTGAACCCCTAGCGGGGGGAACTAGCACAGATACGCAGTATTTT
TRBJ2-2,TRBD2,TRBV18,-,18,CASSPTSSGGPNTGELFF,TGTGCCAGCTCACCTACCTCGAGCGGGGGCCCGAACACCGGGGAGCTGTTTTTT
TRBJ2-3,TRBD1,TRBV7-8,-,16,CASSLGGTGITDTQYF,TGTGCCAGCAGCTTAGGTGGGACAGGGATAACAGATACGCAGTATTTT
TRBJ1-2,TRBD1,TRBV28,-,15,CASSLVRDRHYGYTF,TGTGCCAGCAGTTTGGTGCGGGACAGGCACTATGGCTACACCTTC
TRBJ2-5,TRBD1,TRBV5-1,-,15,CASSSFPGQQETQYF,TGCGCCAGCAGCTCCTTCCCGGGACAGCAAGAGACCCAGTACTTC
TRBJ1-6,-,TRBV30,-,16,CAWSYPRVNRDDPLHF,TGTGCCTGGAGCTACCCACGAGTCAACAGGGACGACCCCCTCCACTTT
TRBJ1-3,-,TRBV18,-,15,CASSLSPGSGNTIYF,TGTGCCAGCTCACTGTCACCCGGCTCTGGAAACACCATATATTTT
TRBJ1-5,TRBD1,TRBV30,-,15,CAWSEGQGFDQPQHF,TGTGCCTGGAGTGAGGGACAGGGGTTCGATCAGCCCCAGCATTTT
TRBJ1-1,TRBD1,TRBV5-6,-,15,CASSGETGVNTEAFF,TGTGCCAGCAGCGGAGAGACAGGGGTGAACACTGAAGCTTTCTTT
TRBJ2-7,TRBD1,TRBV5-1,-,16,CASTRGMGQGAYEQYF,TGCGCCAGCACCAGGGGGATGGGACAGGGGGCTTACGAGCAGTACTTC
TRBJ1-1,-,TRBV21-1,-,15,CASRDRTYRFTEAFF,TGTGCCAGCAGGGACCGGACCTACAGGTTTACTGAAGCTTTCTTT
TRBJ1-5,-,TRBV2,-,13,CASMVGPNQPQHF,TGTGCCAGCATGGTGGGCCCTAATCAGCCCCAGCATTTT
TRBJ2-1,TRBD2,TRBV19,-,16,CASSIGLSGGRGEQFF,TGTGCCAGTAGTATAGGTCTTAGCGGGGGGCGCGGTGAGCAGTTCTTC
TRBJ1-5,TRBD1,TRBV6-5,-,11,CAAGQGAPQHF,TGTGCCGCGGGACAGGGTGCGCCCCAGCATTTT